A single TCR beta chain is shown here with its context. Its antigen is unidentified. The authors reverse transcribed all of the isolated RNA, so sequencing captured expressed TCRB transcripts. Sequenced by immunoSEQ multiplex PCR; TCRdb stores in-frame clones only, minus some. Of about 620,000 clones detected, about 16% appear once; the ten largest clones hold about 0.097%. The data were obtained in a study of beta chain features in type 1 diabetes. Notes on the study in general: PCR might pick shorter templates more often, in the same way for patients and controls. Small HLA sub-analyses could not settle whether HLA shapes TCRB rearrangement.

This TCR was sampled from a man aged 18-30 years in good health. The sequencing sample was made of naive CD4+ T cells from blood.

The chain's CDR3 is CASSLDRQPTDTQYF. The CDR3 DNA reads TGTGCCAGCAGCTTAGACCGACAGCCCACAGATACGCAGTATTTT. The genes are TRBV7-2 and TRBJ2-3; maybe TRBD1 (5 bases). Germline CDR1 SGHTA, CDR2 FQGNSA. The length of the CDR3 is 15 residues. Trimming pared 1 base from V and 2 bases from J, leaving 10 bases between.